These 25 T cell receptor beta chains were sequenced from one sample in a study of vaccination and CD4 T cells after COVID-19. Treatment denoted: roughly 10-day PBMC culture with coronavirus spike peptide pools or control peptides (ViraFEST assay). Before the COVID-19 pandemic (2011-2018), CD4+ T cells were obtained from the unexposed donor. Antigens for these TCRs are unknown. Cultured CD4+ T cell DNA was sequenced using the Oncomine TCR Beta short-read assay. MiXCR was run by TCRdb on the PCR reads, yielding one entry per CDR3 protein. In the table there are about 7,300 distinct CDR3 sequences, roughly 29% of which are singletons. The sequenced sample was CD4+ T cells from blood, cultured in vitro. The origin of the receptors is a human donor in good health.

J is TRBJ2-7 and V is TRBV7-9; TRBD1 aligns across 11 bases. CDR1 and CDR2 from the germline V gene are SEHNR and FQNEAQ (reference sequence). Trimming removed 5 bases from V and 6 bases from J; junction bases left unmatched: 12. The CDR3 sequence is 16 residues long. The CDR3 loop reads CASSHDLGQGAIEQYF. CDR3 DNA: TGTGCCAGCAGCCACGACCTAGGACAGGGGGCAATCGAGCAGTACTTC.

This rearrangement joins TRBV10-3 to TRBJ2-1; perhaps D is TRBD1 or TRBD2 (7 bases each). The V end was cut by 10 bases, the J end by 5 bases, with 18 bases between. CDR3 length: 14 residues. Germline V gives CDR1 ENHRY, CDR2 SYGVKD. The CDR3 nucleotides read TGTGCCACGGTCCAGGGGGGGTCCCACAATGAGCAGTTCTTC. It yields the protein CATVQGGSHNEQFF.

The V call is TRBV7-9, the J call TRBJ2-6, with a weak D call TRBD2 (5 bases). The CDR3 spans 15 residues. V was trimmed by 5 bases and J by 4 bases, leaving 12 bases between them. The germline CDR1 and CDR2 sequences are SEHNR and FQNEAQ (reference sequence). For the CDR3, the DNA is TGTGCCAGCAGCCCCGGAGGAACCGGGGCCAACGTCCTGACTTTC. This codes for CASSPGGTGANVLTF.

The chain has TRBV7-2 and TRBJ1-2, with 8 bases identical to TRBD1. The V and J ends lost 9 bases and 0 bases, in that order; junction bases with no gene match: 15. Germline loops: CDR1 SGHTA, CDR2 FQGNSA. The CDR3 has 17 residues. CDR3: CARLRAGGLQANYGYTF. DNA for the CDR3: TGTGCCAGGCTTCGGGCAGGGGGCCTTCAAGCTAACTATGGCTACACCTTC. The whole variable domain, remainder taken from reference TRBV7-2 and TRBJ1-2, is GAGVSQSPSNKVTEKGKDVELRCDPISGHTALYWYRQSLGQGLEFLIYFQGNSAPDKSGLPSDRFSAERTGGSVSTLTIQRTQQEDSAVYLCARLRAGGLQANYGYTFGSGTRLTVV.

This clonotype is categorized as medium-sized. The CDR3 DNA reads as TGTGCCAGTAGTATACGGGGCTATGGCTACACCTTC. It is translated as CASSIRGYGYTF. This chain links TRBV19 with TRBJ1-2; no firm D call. CDR3 length: 12 residues. Between the trimmed V and J ends, which lost 2 bases and 4 bases, there was a span of 5 bases. Germline V gene lookup returns CDR1 LNHDA and CDR2 SQIVND (reference sequence).

Only a few counts were recorded for this clonotype. The chain joins TRBV6-1 to TRBJ1-1, with D unclear. From germline, CDR1 is MNHNS and CDR2 SASEGT. V shed 5 bases and J shed 5 bases, with 18 bases lying between them. This CDR3 has 15 amino acids. Here the CDR3 reads CASSTLGGRMTEAFF. CDR3 nucleotide sequence: TGTGCCAGCAGTACCCTGGGAGGGCGGATGACTGAAGCTTTCTTT.

This clonotype was detected only a few times. The chain is built from TRBV10-3 and TRBJ1-1, with D hard to call. V gave up 11 bases and J gave up 4 bases, with 14 bases separating them. Germline CDR1 is ENHRY and CDR2 is SYGVKD. CDR3 length: 12 amino acids. The CDR3 DNA sequence: TGTGCCGTCTTAAGAGAGGGCACTGAAGCTTTCTTT. It encodes CAVLREGTEAFF.

This clonotype is a singleton in its sample. The chain carries TRBV28 and TRBJ1-4, with D possibly being TRBD1 (6 bases). Germline V gene sequence: CDR1 MDHEN, CDR2 SYDVKM. The V end lost 6 bases, the J end lost 6 bases, and 14 bases lay between the germline ends. This CDR3 is built from 14 residues. The CDR3 nucleotides are TGTGCCAGCAGATATACAGGGTGGTATGAAAAACTGTTTTTT. This sequence encodes CASRYTGWYEKLFF.

The V gene is TRBV20-1, the J gene TRBJ2-7; perhaps TRBD2 as D (5 bases). Germline CDR1 DFQATT, CDR2 SNEGSKA (reference sequence). CDR3 length equals 17 residues. V gave up 0 bases and J gave up 2 bases, with 20 bases separating them. The CDR3 protein is CSARDLRLASSTYEQYF. The CDR3 DNA reads as TGCAGTGCTAGAGATCTAAGGCTAGCATCGTCTACCTACGAGCAGTACTTC.

In this sample, this clonotype turned up a few times. V gene TRBV27 combines with J gene TRBJ1-2; no clear D. Trimming removed 4 bases at V and 5 bases at J, with 11 bases between. Germline loops: CDR1 MNHEY, CDR2 SMNVEV (reference sequence). The CDR3 has 13 residues. The CDR3 coding sequence is TGTGCCAGCAGTTGGAAGAGGCATTATGGCTACACCTTC. It specifies CASSWKRHYGYTF.

The chain links TRBV12-3 or TRBV12-4 to TRBJ2-5; 9 nucleotides line up with TRBD1. The CDR3 contains 14 residues. V lost 2 bases and J lost 4; bases outside the gene matches: 2. The CDR3 region has the DNA TGTGCCAGCAGTTTAACGGGACAGGGAGAGACCCAGTACTTC. This translates into CASSLTGQGETQYF.

The sample holds a few counts of this clonotype. The chain has TRBV6-2 or TRBV6-3 and TRBJ1-5, with D maybe TRBD1 (6 bases). The CDR3 is made up of 14 amino acids. V lost 7 bases, J lost 3 bases, and 13 bases lay in between. Germline CDR1 reads MNHEY; CDR2 reads SVGEGT. CDR3 loop: CASTQQGYNQPQHF. The CDR3 bases are TGTGCCAGCACCCAACAGGGTTACAATCAGCCCCAGCATTTT.

Judged by abundance, this clonotype is medium-sized (0.01 to 0.1%). The chain has TRBV20-1 and TRBJ1-2, with D unclear. The CDR3 length is 12 residues. The germline V gene encodes CDR1 DFQATT and CDR2 SNEGSKA (reference sequence). Trimming removed 5 bases from V and 5 bases from J, with 12 bases in between. Here the CDR3 DNA reads TGCAGTGCTCCCGACGGAAGATATGGCTACACCTTC. This translates into CSAPDGRYGYTF.

The DNA for the CDR3 is TGTGCCAGTAGTGAAGAGGCCCTTAACTATGGCTACACCTTC. It translates to CASSEEALNYGYTF. This chain uses TRBV19 with TRBJ1-2, with no clear D. CDR1 is LNHDA and CDR2 is SQIVND in the germline V gene (reference sequence). The V end lost 5 bases, the J end lost 1 base, and 11 bases lay between the germline ends. The CDR3 extends over 14 amino acids.

As to this clonotype: The junction departs from the called germline gene at one end, perhaps through a read error. V gene TRBV18 combines with J gene TRBJ2-7, with D possibly being TRBD1 (6 bases). The germline CDR1 and CDR2 sequences are KGHSH and LQKENI. CDR3 length: 12 amino acids. As DNA, the CDR3 is TGTGCCAGCTCACAGGGACAAGGGGGTCTCTTCTTC. Translation gives CASSQGQGGLFF.

This clonotype has a handful of counts. The rearrangement links TRBV2 to TRBJ2-7; no firm D call. The CDR3 is 12 amino acids. Deletions cut 5 bases from V and 4 bases from J, with 9 bases between. From germline, CDR1 is SNHLY and CDR2 FYNNEI. The CDR3 loop reads CASSFPQYEQYF. The CDR3 DNA sequence: TGTGCCAGCAGTTTCCCGCAGTACGAGCAGTACTTC.

This clonotype was seen only a few times. The chain links TRBV7-3 to TRBJ2-5; 7 bases map to TRBD1. This CDR3 is built from 15 residues. CDR1 is SGHTA and CDR2 is FQGTGA in the germline V gene. V lost 5 bases to trimming and J lost 1 base; unmatched junction nucleotides: 7. CDR3 region: CASSAGTEFQETQYF. The DNA of the CDR3 is TGTGCCAGCAGCGCCGGGACAGAGTTCCAAGAGACCCAGTACTTC.

The V call is TRBV2, the J call TRBJ2-2; weak D call: TRBD1 (6 bases). Germline V gene lookup returns CDR1 SNHLY and CDR2 FYNNEI. This CDR3 contains 15 residues. Trimming shortened V by 6 bases and J by 0 bases, and 11 bases separated the two germline ends. Here the CDR3 reads CASRLTGANTGELFF. CDR3 DNA sequence: TGTGCCAGCAGATTGACAGGAGCGAACACCGGGGAGCTGTTTTTT.

This clonotype is deemed medium-sized (0.01 to 0.1%). The chain recombines TRBV12-3 or TRBV12-4 with TRBJ1-1, with D unclear. Trimming pared 7 bases from V and 4 bases from J, leaving 16 bases between. The CDR3 is 14 residues long. CDR3 protein: CASTRGTDSTEAFF. CDR3 coding DNA: TGTGCCAGCACTCGGGGTACCGATTCCACTGAAGCTTTCTTT.

This clonotype was counted between two and nine times. The gene calls are TRBV6-1 and TRBJ2-5, with TRBD2 identical over 8 bases. The CDR3 runs to 16 residues. The V segment lost 7 bases and the J segment 0 bases; nucleotides outside the gene matches: 10. Per the germline V gene, CDR1 is MNHNS and CDR2 is SASEGT. DNA for the CDR3: TGTGCCAGCAATGAGGGACTAGTTAGGTACCAAGAGACCCAGTACTTC. Protein: CASNEGLVRYQETQYF.

The chain has TRBV2 and TRBJ1-1; the D gene is possibly TRBD1 (5 bases). Germline V lookup: CDR1 SNHLY, CDR2 FYNNEI. V was shortened by 4 bases and J by 0 bases, with 18 bases between the two germline ends. The CDR3 covers 17 residues. The CDR3 protein is CASSVGAVGGMNTEAFF. The CDR3 DNA sequence: TGTGCCAGCAGTGTCGGGGCTGTCGGGGGAATGAACACTGAAGCTTTCTTT.

The chain is built from TRBV20-1 and TRBJ1-6; 10 positions match TRBD1. Trimming cost V 5 bases and J 5 bases; bases outside gene matches: 12. This CDR3 is built from 17 residues. Germline V lookup: CDR1 DFQATT, CDR2 SNEGSKA (reference sequence). CDR3 bases: TGCAGTGCTGGGACGGGGACAGGGGACGTAAATAATTCACCCCTCCACTTT. Protein product: CSAGTGTGDVNNSPLHF.

The chain employs TRBV10-2 and TRBJ2-5, with D possibly TRBD2 on 5 matching bases. The CDR3 is made up of 14 amino acids. Trimming took 6 bases from V and 1 from J, leaving 12 bases between them. Germline CDR1 and CDR2: WSHSY and SAAADI. The CDR3 sequence is CASSFGESQETQYF. CDR3 DNA: TGCGCCAGCAGCTTCGGGGAAAGCCAAGAGACCCAGTACTTC.

The V gene is TRBV2, the J gene TRBJ2-2; TRBD1 aligns across 8 bases. Germline-derived CDR1 and CDR2 are SNHLY and FYNNEI. The CDR3 is 15 residues long. V trimming: 10 bases; J trimming: 1 base; junction bases outside the gene matches: 8. This CDR3 reads CAITQGALNTGELFF. CDR3 nucleotide sequence: TGTGCCATAACGCAGGGGGCGTTGAACACCGGGGAGCTGTTTTTT.

V usage is TRBV5-6 and J usage is TRBJ2-5, with unresolved D. Looked up from germline, CDR1 is SGHDT and CDR2 is YYEEEE. The V gene lost 1 base and the J gene lost 2 bases, with 3 bases spanning the gap. The CDR3 has 12 residues. The DNA of the CDR3 is TGTGCCAGCAGCTTGTGGCAAGAGACCCAGTACTTC. Its protein product is CASSLWQETQYF.